The 8 T cell receptor beta chains listed next were all sequenced from one sample in a study of blood T cell repertoires in COVID-19. Generated by immunoSEQ multiplex PCR, the TCRdb table keeps only in-frame clones and is missing some. Of about 190,000 clones listed, roughly 84% were seen once; the top ten hold around 21%. Sequenced input: peripheral blood. The origin of the receptors is a human donor in a cohort sampled during active COVID-19.

The rearrangement links TRBV5-1 to TRBJ1-2; D is perhaps TRBD1 (6 bases). The CDR3 runs 11 residues. Germline V CDR1 and CDR2: SGHRS, YFSETQ. The V end was cut by 4 bases, the J end by 10 bases, with 11 bases between. The CDR3 DNA is TGCGCCAGCAGCCCAGGACAGACCTACACCTTC. This sequence encodes CASSPGQTYTF.

The V and J genes are TRBV5-6 and TRBJ1-3; 7 nucleotides line up with TRBD1. Looked up from germline, CDR1 is SGHDT and CDR2 is YYEEEE. This CDR3 has 16 amino acids. Unmatched junction bases numbered 7, after V lost 4 bases and J lost 0 bases. DNA of the CDR3: TGTGCCAGCAGCCCCGCCGGGACAGACTCTGGAAACACCATATATTTT. Translation gives CASSPAGTDSGNTIYF.

This chain uses TRBV18 with TRBJ2-7; D may be TRBD2 (6 bases). CDR3 length: 14 residues. Per the germline V gene, CDR1 is KGHSH and CDR2 is LQKENI. V lost 0 bases and J lost 3, with 9 bases in between. Here the CDR3 reads CASSPPAGIYEQYF. CDR3 sequence (DNA): TGTGCCAGCTCACCACCTGCGGGGATCTACGAGCAGTACTTC.

The chain couples TRBV20-1 to TRBJ2-3; D gene ambiguous. Germline lookup yields CDR1 DFQATT and CDR2 SNEGSKA (reference sequence). This CDR3 has 12 residues. V dropped 3 bases and J dropped 4 bases, with 8 bases sitting between them. Written as DNA, the CDR3 is TGCAGTGCTAGTTGGGCCCCAGATACGCAGTATTTT. This gives the protein CSASWAPDTQYF.

This sequence joins TRBV30 and TRBJ2-2; 7 bases map to TRBD1. Looked up from germline, CDR1 is GTSNPN and CDR2 is SVGIG (reference sequence). The CDR3 has 14 amino acids. With 7 bases clipped from V and 0 bases from J, the junction kept 5 bases outside the gene matches. The CDR3 sequence: CASSTGPNTGELFF. CDR3 DNA: TGTGCCTCTTCGACAGGGCCGAACACCGGGGAGCTGTTTTTT.

This rearrangement joins TRBV4-2 to TRBJ1-2; D possibly corresponds to TRBD1 (6 bases). Germline V gives CDR1 LGHNA, CDR2 YNFKEQ. V was cut by 2 bases and J by 9 bases, with 10 bases left in between. This CDR3 comprises 12 residues. The CDR3 coding sequence is TGTGCCAGCAGCCAACTCAGGGACAGCTACACCTTC. Amino acid sequence: CASSQLRDSYTF.

This clone was seen a single time. This chain links TRBV5-1 with TRBJ1-2, with 7 bases that match TRBD1. The V gene end was trimmed by 0 bases and the J gene end by 0 bases; junction bases not matched to a gene: 5. The CDR3 is made up of 16 amino acids. Germline CDR1 and CDR2: SGHRS and YFSETQ. The CDR3 nucleotides are TGCGCCAGCAGCTTGGCCTCGGGACAGACTAACTATGGCTACACCTTC. Its protein is CASSLASGQTNYGYTF.

This rearrangement joins TRBV9 to TRBJ2-2; 9 positions agree with TRBD2. The CDR3 sequence is 17 residues long. After removal of 4 bases from V and 7 bases from J, the junction contained 14 bases not matched to a gene. Per germline, CDR1 SGDLS and CDR2 YYNGEE. CDR3 loop: CASSPQMAGGLGGELFF. The CDR3 region has the DNA TGTGCCAGCAGCCCCCAGATGGCGGGGGGGCTGGGCGGGGAGCTGTTTTTT.